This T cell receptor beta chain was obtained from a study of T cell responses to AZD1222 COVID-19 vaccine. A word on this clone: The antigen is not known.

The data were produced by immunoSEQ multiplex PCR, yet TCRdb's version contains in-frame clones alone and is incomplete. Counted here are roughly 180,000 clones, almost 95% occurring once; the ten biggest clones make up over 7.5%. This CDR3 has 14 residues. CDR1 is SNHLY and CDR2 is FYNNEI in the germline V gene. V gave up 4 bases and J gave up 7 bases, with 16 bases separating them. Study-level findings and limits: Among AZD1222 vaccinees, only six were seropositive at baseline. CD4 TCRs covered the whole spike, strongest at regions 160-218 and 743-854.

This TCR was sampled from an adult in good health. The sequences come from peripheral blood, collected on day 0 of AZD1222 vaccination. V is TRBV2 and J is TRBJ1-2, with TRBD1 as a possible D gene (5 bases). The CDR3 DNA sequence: TGTGCCAGCAGTGCACTAACGGGGGGAGGTGGCTACACCTTC. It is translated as CASSALTGGGGYTF. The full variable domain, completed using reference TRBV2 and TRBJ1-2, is EPEVTQTPSHQVTQMGQEVILRCVPISNHLYFYWYRQILGQKVEFLVSFYNNEISEKSEIFDDQFSVERPDGSNFTLKIRSTKLEDSAMYFCASSALTGGGGYTFGSGTRLTVV.